What follows are 12 T cell receptor beta chains derived from one specimen sequenced in a study of molecular identifiers for immune sequencing clone quantification. TCRdb used MiXCR to reprocess the PCR reads, holding one entry per CDR3 protein. The table lists more than 550,000 distinct CDR3 sequences, roughly 27% of them singletons. Material: naive CD8+ T cells from blood, with Jurkat cell RNA spiked in. Subset of the sample: FACS-sorted CD8+CD4-CCR7+CD45RA+ naive T cells. The receptors come from a human donor in good health. Some libraries in this study had Jurkat cell RNA spiked in.

The chain has TRBV6-1 and TRBJ1-1; TRBD1 agrees at 9 bases. Germline loops: CDR1 MNHNS, CDR2 SASEGT. V trimming: 4 bases; J trimming: 7 bases; junction bases outside the gene matches: 10. The CDR3 covers 15 residues. The CDR3 here is CASSGYRGRDIEAFF. In nucleotides, the CDR3 is TGTGCCAGCAGTGGATACAGGGGGCGCGACATTGAAGCTTTCTTT.

This chain joins TRBV4-1 and TRBJ2-7; TRBD2 might be the D (5 bases). This CDR3 has 16 amino acids. Trimming cost V 4 bases and J 2 bases, with 18 bases left between them. In germline, CDR1 is MGHRA, CDR2 YSYEKL. The CDR3 DNA reads as TGCGCCAGCAGCCCCAGAGGGCCCCCATCCCCCTACGAGCAGTACTTC. It specifies CASSPRGPPSPYEQYF.

Notes on this clonotype: A much larger clone sits a single nucleotide away, making a read error possible. The chain combines TRBV27 with TRBJ2-3, with no clear D. The germline gives CDR1 MNHEY, CDR2 SMNVEV (reference sequence). The CDR3 length is 13 residues. CDR3 sequence reads: CVSSSLAWDTQYF. CDR3 DNA: TGTGTCAGCAGTTCTTTGGCTTGGGATACGCAGTATTTT.

V is TRBV10-3 and J is TRBJ2-1; 8 positions agree with TRBD1. Germline CDR1 reads ENHRY; CDR2 reads SYGVKD. After removal of 2 bases from V and 3 bases from J, the junction contained 12 bases not matched to a gene. This CDR3 region has 18 residues. The CDR3 nucleotides are TGTGCCATCAGTGAGGGGGGAGCCGGGACAGGAATCTACAATGAGCAGTTCTTC. It specifies CAISEGGAGTGIYNEQFF.

This clonotype appeared a few times. This chain uses TRBV6-2 or TRBV6-3 with TRBJ1-5; D may be TRBD1 (6 bases). Trimming took 2 bases from V and 5 from J, leaving 22 bases between them. Looked up from germline, CDR1 is MNHEY and CDR2 is SVGEGT. This CDR3 comprises 18 residues. The DNA for the CDR3 is TGTGCCAGCAGTTACCCTGCCGGGGGACAAGAGGCCCATCAGCCCCAGCATTTT. Translated: CASSYPAGGQEAHQPQHF.

This clonotype was seen many times. CDR3 residues: CASSGGQGAIGAFF. The DNA of the CDR3 is TGTGCCAGCAGCGGGGGACAGGGGGCTATTGGAGCTTTCTTT. V is TRBV9 and J is TRBJ1-1, with TRBD1 matching 12 bases. The CDR3 totals 14 residues. Germline loops: CDR1 SGDLS, CDR2 YYNGEE. The V gene end was trimmed by 3 bases and the J gene end by 10 bases; junction bases not matched to a gene: 7.

The V and J genes are TRBV6-4 and TRBJ2-2; 11 bases line up with TRBD2. Germline lookup yields CDR1 MRHNA and CDR2 SNTAGT. The CDR3 length is 17 residues. After removal of 4 bases from V and 4 bases from J, the junction contained 8 bases not matched to a gene. For the CDR3, the DNA is TGTGCCAGCAGTGCGTTAGCGGGGGGGCCGCTCACCGGGGAGCTGTTTTTT. Translated, it gives CASSALAGGPLTGELFF.

The chain uses TRBV5-4 and TRBJ2-3, with D tentatively TRBD1 or TRBD2 (5 bases each). This CDR3 has 12 amino acids. Trimming shortened V by 7 bases and J by 10 bases, and 16 bases separated the two germline ends. The germline V gene encodes CDR1 SGHNT and CDR2 YYREEE (reference sequence). The CDR3 region is CASGDGTAPQYF. The CDR3 bases are TGTGCCAGCGGGGACGGCACAGCTCCGCAGTATTTT.

The sample holds many counts of this clonotype. The chain has TRBV12-5 and TRBJ1-1; D gene ambiguous. From germline, CDR1 is LGHNT and CDR2 FRNRAP. V was shortened by 4 bases and J by 4 bases, with 10 bases between the two germline ends. The CDR3 has 13 amino acids. DNA of the CDR3: TGTGCTAGTGGTTACCATAATCCCACTGAAGCTTTCTTT. Translation gives CASGYHNPTEAFF.

About this clonotype: This clone may be a read error of a much larger clone one base away. This chain uses TRBV5-1 with TRBJ2-3, with 9 nucleotides matching TRBD1. The CDR3 sequence is 16 residues long. Germline V gives CDR1 SGHRS, CDR2 YFSETQ. Written as DNA, the CDR3 is TGCACCAGCACATCCGGATACAGGGGGCGCATGGATACGCAGTATTTT. It specifies CTSTSGYRGRMDTQYF.

This clonotype was counted many times. The chain is built from TRBV29-1 and TRBJ2-1, with TRBD1 identical over 10 bases. Looked up from germline, CDR1 is SQVTM and CDR2 is ANQGSEA. Trimming cost V 3 bases and J 5 bases; bases outside gene matches: 4. The CDR3 runs 14 residues. CDR3 DNA: TGCAGCGTTGAGGGACAGGGGAGGGACAATGAGCAGTTCTTC. It codes for CSVEGQGRDNEQFF.

In its sample, this clonotype was seen a few times. This chain connects TRBV27 to TRBJ2-7; D not resolved. Germline V gene lookup returns CDR1 MNHEY and CDR2 SMNVEV (reference sequence). V dropped 4 bases and J dropped 2 bases, with 12 bases sitting between them. The length of the CDR3 is 14 residues. The CDR3 reads CASSSVGPTYEQYF. The CDR3 DNA sequence: TGTGCCAGCAGTTCGGTCGGGCCAACCTACGAGCAGTACTTC.